These 12 T cell receptor beta chains originate from one sample sequenced in a study of blood T cell repertoires in COVID-19. Assay: immunoSEQ multiplex PCR; the TCRdb copy retains only in-frame clones and omits some. The repertoire holds around 130,000 clones, with approximately 85% as singletons. Sequences were obtained from peripheral blood. Receptors originate from a human donor in a cohort sampled during active COVID-19.

Note on this clone: Germline is not matched at one junction end, which may reflect a read error. The rearrangement uses TRBV12-3 or TRBV12-4 and TRBJ1-4, with D unclear. The CDR3 contains 13 residues. CDR3 residues: CASSSGLQENLFF. In DNA form, the CDR3 reads TGTGCCAGCAGTTCTGGTCTCCAGGAAAATCTGTTTTTT.

This clone showed up just once. The V call is TRBV6-2 or TRBV6-3, the J call TRBJ2-7; 9 bases align to TRBD2. With V trimmed by 5 bases and J by 2 bases, 4 bases remained unmatched. Germline-derived CDR1 and CDR2 are MNHEY and SVGEGT. This CDR3 spans 14 amino acids. This chain's CDR3 is CASSRTSEPYEQYF. Here the CDR3 DNA reads TGTGCCAGCAGTCGGACTAGCGAGCCCTACGAGCAGTACTTC.

CDR3 sequence: CASSLLPGGMGDTQYF. DNA of the CDR3: TGTGCCAGCAGCTTACTTCCCGGGGGAATGGGAGATACGCAGTATTTT. V usage is TRBV11-2 and J usage is TRBJ2-3, with D perhaps TRBD2 (6 bases). The germline gives CDR1 SGHAT, CDR2 FQNNGV. The CDR3 has 16 residues. Trimming took 2 bases from V and 5 from J, leaving 17 bases between them.

This chain connects TRBV5-1 to TRBJ2-3; unclear D gene. Germline-derived CDR1 and CDR2 are SGHRS and YFSETQ. The CDR3 is 15 amino acids. Trimming shortened V by 4 bases and J by 0 bases, and 12 bases separated the two germline ends. This CDR3 reads CASSALGSSTDTQYF. CDR3 in DNA: TGCGCCAGCAGCGCGCTAGGATCTAGCACAGATACGCAGTATTTT.

The chain has TRBV5-1 and TRBJ2-7; 8 nucleotides agree with TRBD1. The CDR3 spans 14 residues. V shed 3 bases and J 1 base; nucleotides not matched to a gene: 3. The germline gives CDR1 SGHRS, CDR2 YFSETQ. In DNA form, the CDR3 reads TGCGCCAGCAGCTCGCGACAGGGGTCCTACGAGCAGTACTTC. Its translation: CASSSRQGSYEQYF.

This clone was detected only once. The rearrangement joins TRBV28 to TRBJ1-5; D is perhaps TRBD1 (5 bases). The V gene's germline CDR1 is MDHEN and CDR2 SYDVKM. Trimming removed 4 bases from V and 1 base from J, with 8 bases in between. CDR3 length: 14 amino acids. The CDR3 is CASSWHRSNQPQHF. The CDR3 region has the DNA TGTGCCAGCAGTTGGCACAGGAGCAATCAGCCCCAGCATTTT.

The chain couples TRBV5-1 to TRBJ2-1; 11 nucleotides align to TRBD2. This CDR3 is built from 16 residues. V trimming: 4 bases; J trimming: 7 bases; junction bases outside the gene matches: 10. In germline, CDR1 is SGHRS, CDR2 YFSETQ. CDR3 sequence: CASSVPLLAGANEQFF. The CDR3 DNA reads TGCGCCAGCAGCGTGCCTCTACTAGCGGGGGCGAATGAGCAGTTCTTC.

The J gene is TRBJ2-3, the V gene TRBV5-6; 7 positions match TRBD1. The germline gives CDR1 SGHDT, CDR2 YYEEEE. V was clipped by 4 bases and J by 3 bases; unmatched bases: 5. The CDR3 length is 14 residues. The CDR3: CASSPGQVTDTQYF. The DNA of the CDR3 is TGTGCCAGCAGCCCCGGACAGGTTACAGATACGCAGTATTTT.

The V and J genes are TRBV7-9 and TRBJ1-1, with 7 positions matching TRBD1. The CDR3 contains 14 residues. V shed 0 bases and J 10 bases; nucleotides not matched to a gene: 8. Germline V gene lookup returns CDR1 SEHNR and CDR2 FQNEAQ (reference sequence). CDR3 amino acids: CASSLAETGWRAFF. Here the CDR3 DNA reads TGTGCCAGCAGCTTAGCTGAGACAGGGTGGCGAGCTTTCTTT.

The chain uses TRBV5-4 and TRBJ2-5, with TRBD1 as a possible D gene (5 bases). CDR3 length: 13 residues. V was shortened by 5 bases and J by 2 bases, with 10 bases between the two germline ends. Per the germline V gene, CDR1 is SGHNT and CDR2 is YYREEE (reference sequence). In nucleotides, the CDR3 is TGTGCCAGCAGGAAGGGGATACAAGAGACCCAGTACTTC. Protein sequence: CASRKGIQETQYF.

V usage is TRBV4-1 and J usage is TRBJ1-4; TRBD1 aligns across 10 bases. Trimming at V came to 0 bases and at J to 7 bases, leaving 5 bases not matched to a gene. The CDR3 runs 16 residues. CDR1 and CDR2 (germline): MGHRA, YSYEKL. This CDR3 reads CASSQEWDRGIEKLFF. The CDR3 region has the DNA TGCGCCAGCAGCCAAGAGTGGGACAGGGGCATTGAAAAACTGTTTTTT.

The chain recombines TRBV5-8 with TRBJ2-7; D is unresolved. Germline assignment: CDR1 SGHTS and CDR2 YDEGEE. This CDR3 contains 14 residues. V lost 0 bases and J 3 bases, leaving 10 bases between the germline ends. For the CDR3, the DNA is TGTGCCAGCAGCTTGGGTGTACACAACTACGAGCAGTACGTC. Translation gives CASSLGVHNYEQYV.